A selection of T cell receptor beta chains follows, all from one sample in a study of T cells after yellow fever vaccination. TCRdb recomputed calls from the 5' RACE reads with MiXCR, one row per CDR3 protein. The data hold 250,000 to 300,000 distinct CDR3 sequences, with about 5.2% observed a single time. Source: CD4+ T cells sorted from PBMCs, taken on the day of the yellow fever booster vaccination. These receptors were collected from a young man who received the YFV17D yellow fever vaccine. The CDR3 runs from the conserved cysteine through the conserved F or W. Rows give clone size only sometimes, using once, few, many, or a class for an expanded clone.

V gene,J gene,CDR3 length,clone size,CDR3 protein
TRBV27,TRBJ1-2,15,few,CASSFRGQADYGYTF
TRBV5-1,TRBJ2-2,14,many,CASSQTDPEGELFF
TRBV28,TRBJ2-1,15,NA,CASRSPGQGANEQFF
TRBV7-2,TRBJ2-1,12,many,CASSLQQREQFF
TRBV5-1,TRBJ2-1,13,many,CATCPNSGTEQFF
TRBV2,TRBJ2-1,15,many,CASSQTGGLSNEQFF
TRBV20-1,TRBJ1-1,12,many,CSARGSRTEAFF
TRBV20-1,TRBJ2-1,13,NA,CSGWGGYYNEQFF
TRBV15,TRBJ2-3,14,NA,CATSRDRSQDTQYF
TRBV7-9,TRBJ2-5,17,many,CASSLAGQAGRQETQYF
TRBV5-1,TRBJ2-3,16,few,CASSPLSGESTDTQYF
TRBV27,TRBJ1-1,13,NA,CASSYWGSTEAFF
TRBV6-2/TRBV6-3,TRBJ2-7,15,few,CASSYTGTWGYEQYF
TRBV4-3,TRBJ1-6,14,few,CASSQEGLGSPLHF
TRBV7-2,TRBJ1-5,17,NA,CASSYRTGPGSNQPQHF
TRBV13,TRBJ2-2,12,few,CASGRWAGELFF
TRBV4-3,TRBJ2-7,16,many,CASSQDSGTSFYEQYF
TRBV5-1,TRBJ1-1,13,NA,CASSSEWEDKAFF
TRBV18,TRBJ1-1,13,few,CASSPERRTEAFF
TRBV29-1,TRBJ2-5,17,many,CSVEDGTSGGYQETQYF
TRBV29-1,TRBJ1-1,11,NA,CSVGEGTEAFF
TRBV11-2,TRBJ2-1,16,few,CASSLGAGGSYNEQFF
TRBV4-3,TRBJ1-6,14,NA,CASSRDRDNSPLHF
TRBV5-4,TRBJ2-6,18,NA,CASSLGGAGAAGANVLTF
TRBV7-2,TRBJ2-3,14,few,CASSLVILADTQYF
TRBV4-3,TRBJ1-4,17,few,CASSQGGGGEANEKLFF
TRBV7-3,TRBJ2-3,13,few,CASSLKGADTQYF
TRBV5-4,TRBJ2-3,15,NA,CASKLAGGRTDTQYF
TRBV5-1,TRBJ1-5,15,many,CASSLSGSLNQPQHF
TRBV7-2,TRBJ2-7,11,many,CASSTLGGQYF
TRBV4-1,TRBJ1-2,15,few,CASSQDIQGARGYTF
TRBV5-1,TRBJ2-1,16,few,CASSLVTGGSYNEQFF
TRBV4-3,TRBJ2-3,13,NA,CASSPDVLDTQYF
TRBV12-3/TRBV12-4,TRBJ2-5,15,few,CASRRTGTQQETQYF
TRBV27,TRBJ2-1,12,few,CASSPTPFKQFF
TRBV10-2,TRBJ2-3,12,many,CASSESTGRQYF
TRBV6-5,TRBJ1-6,16,few,CASGRPRDSDNSPLHF
TRBV7-9,TRBJ1-2,13,many,CASSLNGGYGYTF
TRBV9,TRBJ2-3,16,few,CASSVLRGASTDTQYF
TRBV7-2,TRBJ1-2,13,NA,CASSFSSNYGYTF
TRBV28,TRBJ2-2,14,NA,CASSLILISGELFF
TRBV5-1,TRBJ1-2,17,NA,CASSLGAGTGKAYGYTF
TRBV4-1,TRBJ1-6,16,many,CASSQGWGVGNSPLHF
TRBV18,TRBJ2-2,14,NA,CASWGTHNTGELFF
TRBV5-4,TRBJ2-3,16,many,CASSSGGQTSTDTQYF
TRBV18,TRBJ1-3,15,few,CASSQQDGSGNTIYF
TRBV12-3/TRBV12-4,TRBJ2-3,12,many,CASSLGRDTQYF
TRBV5-1,TRBJ1-2,14,NA,CASSLRTGDYGYTF
TRBV5-5,TRBJ1-4,13,NA,CASSGGGSEKLFF
TRBV9,TRBJ2-3,15,few,CASSVHLAGGDTQYF
TRBV4-1,TRBJ2-5,14,NA,CASSQDSNQETQYF
TRBV7-3,TRBJ1-5,12,NA,CASSPNMQPQHF
TRBV4-1,TRBJ1-1,15,many,CASSQEEGGWTEAFF
TRBV7-9,TRBJ1-2,14,few,CASSLRAGRYGYTF
TRBV7-8,TRBJ1-4,15,NA,CASSFSTGPNEKLFF
TRBV7-2,TRBJ2-5,14,few,CASSLWADQETQYF
TRBV9,TRBJ2-5,16,few,CASSAQPGRRQETQYF
TRBV20-1,TRBJ1-2,15,NA,CSARDRTGGDYGYTF
TRBV12-3/TRBV12-4,TRBJ2-2,15,NA,CASSRTGSVTGELFF
TRBV10-2,TRBJ1-1,12,NA,CASSYQGIEAFF